These 28 T cell receptor beta chains share one sample of origin, sequenced in a study of CXCR3-negative and CXCR3-positive naive CD8 T cells. TRB cDNA libraries were made by UMI-labeled 5' RACE. TCRdb reprocessed the 5' RACE reads and reports one entry per CDR3 protein, with no DNA. The sample table sets out about 120,000 distinct CDR3 sequences. Sequenced material: naive CXCR3- CD8+ T cells from blood. Subset given: CD45RO-CCR7+CD27+CD95- naive CD8+ T cells lacking CXCR3 (TNR3-). These receptor sequences come from a human donor in good health. Some clones in this sample may be carry-over from other donors' samples.

The chain links TRBV7-8 to TRBJ2-1; TCRdb returns TRBD2, unconfirmable since there is no DNA. The germline CDR1 and CDR2 sequences are SGHVS and FQNEAQ. There are 19 residues in the CDR3. CDR3 protein: CASSPWASGNPLAYNEQFF.

The chain couples TRBV19 to TRBJ2-1; TCRdb indicates TRBD2, and absent DNA this call remains unverified. The CDR3 loop spans 13 amino acids. The germline CDR1 and CDR2 sequences are LNHDA and SQIVND (reference sequence). The CDR3 is CASSARLAAEQFF. Full variable domain (missing parts from reference TRBV19 and TRBJ2-1): DGGITQSPKYLFRKEGQNVTLSCEQNLNHDAMYWYRQDPGQGLRLIYYSQIVNDFQKGDIAEGYSVSREKKESFPLTVTSAQKNPTAFYLCASSARLAAEQFFGPGTRLTVL.

The gene calls are TRBV2 and TRBJ2-7. Germline assignment: CDR1 SNHLY and CDR2 FYNNEI. The CDR3 is 12 amino acids. CDR3 amino acids: CASKTLGFEQYF. The entire variable domain, with the rest obtained from reference TRBV2 and TRBJ2-7, is as follows: EPEVTQTPSHQVTQMGQEVILRCVPISNHLYFYWYRQILGQKVEFLVSFYNNEISEKSEIFDDQFSVERPDGSNFTLKIRSTKLEDSAMYFCASKTLGFEQYFGPGTRLTVT.

This chain connects TRBV12-3 or TRBV12-4 to TRBJ2-1; the TCRdb D gene call, TRBD2, has no DNA to confirm it. This CDR3 has 18 amino acids. The CDR3 spells CASTPGTSGRKSYNEQFF.

The V call is TRBV5-6, the J call TRBJ2-2; TCRdb indicates TRBD2, and absent DNA this call remains unverified. The germline V gene has CDR1 SGHDT and CDR2 YYEEEE. The CDR3 consists of 15 residues. Here the CDR3 reads CASSLRTRGTGELFF.

The CDR3 here is CASSPKGQNTGELFF. This chain links TRBV7-9 with TRBJ2-2; TCRdb reports TRBD1, a call that lacks DNA to check it against. CDR3 length: 15 residues. CDR1 is SEHNR, CDR2 FQNEAQ, per germline (reference sequence).

This sequence joins TRBV29-1 and TRBJ2-5; TCRdb's D call of TRBD2 is untestable without DNA. CDR3 size: 15 residues. CDR1 is SQVTM and CDR2 is ANQGSEA in the germline V gene. CDR3 region: CSVGGLAGNMETQYF.

The chain carries TRBV28 and TRBJ2-1; TCRdb's D call of TRBD2 is untestable without DNA. The CDR3 has 17 amino acids. The germline V gene has CDR1 MDHEN and CDR2 SYDVKM. The CDR3 loop is CASSLLVPSGSIGEQFF.

The rearrangement joins TRBV11-1 to TRBJ2-1. Germline lookup yields CDR1 SGHAT and CDR2 FQDESV (reference sequence). The length of the CDR3 is 13 residues. The CDR3 reads CASSPTLDAEQFF.

The chain links TRBV4-1 to TRBJ1-2; with no DNA, the TCRdb D assignment of TRBD1 cannot be verified. CDR3 size: 15 residues. CDR1 is MGHRA and CDR2 is YSYEKL in the germline V gene. Here the CDR3 reads CASSQVGGLGYGYTF.

V and J are TRBV7-9 and TRBJ2-7; TCRdb designates TRBD2, a call that cannot be tested without DNA. The CDR3 consists of 16 residues. CDR1 is SEHNR, CDR2 FQNEAQ, per germline (reference sequence). The chain's CDR3 is CASSFPSGATSYEQYF.

This chain links TRBV5-1 with TRBJ2-7. Germline-derived CDR1 and CDR2 are SGHRS and YFSETQ. The CDR3 sequence is 14 residues long. The CDR3 spells CASRPEYSWDEQYF. Full variable domain (outside the CDR3, taken from reference TRBV5-1 and TRBJ2-7): KAGVTQTPRYLIKTRGQQVTLSCSPISGHRSVSWYQQTPGQGLQFLFEYFSETQRNKGNFPGRFSGRQFSNSRSEMNVSTLELGDSALYLCASRPEYSWDEQYFGPGTRLTVT.

The chain has TRBV4-1 and TRBJ1-1. Germline loops: CDR1 MGHRA, CDR2 YSYEKL. The CDR3 extends over 14 amino acids. The CDR3 region is CASSQGGRWAEAFF.

The chain combines TRBV7-9 with TRBJ2-1. CDR1 and CDR2 (germline): SEHNR, FQNEAQ (reference sequence). The CDR3 length is 16 residues. The CDR3 sequence: CASSLAVSSSYNEQFF. The full variable domain, rest sourced from reference TRBV7-9 and TRBJ2-1, is DTGVSQNPRHKITKRGQNVTFRCDPISEHNRLYWYRQTLGQGPEFLTYFQNEAQLEKSRLLSDRFSAERPKGSFSTLEIQRTEQGDSAMYLCASSLAVSSSYNEQFFGPGTRLTVL.

This chain links TRBV29-1 with TRBJ2-7; TCRdb's assignment of TRBD2 cannot be checked, as there is no DNA. The CDR3 spans 13 residues. CDR1 and CDR2 from the germline V gene are SQVTM and ANQGSEA. This chain's CDR3 is CSVGGASAYEQYF.

V is TRBV7-7 and J is TRBJ2-3; the D call of TRBD1 rests on TCRdb alone, since no DNA is present to check it. This CDR3 is built from 15 residues. Germline assignment: CDR1 SSHAT and CDR2 FNYEAQ (reference sequence). Here the CDR3 reads CASSFSDRETDTQYF.

The V and J genes are TRBV23-1 and TRBJ2-7; the TCRdb call, TRBD2, lacks DNA for checking. TRBV23-1 is an ORF, with its function uncertain. The CDR3 runs 16 residues. CDR3 loop: CASSPLRGAASYEQYF.

The V call is TRBV4-1, the J call TRBJ2-7; the TCRdb call, TRBD1, lacks DNA for checking. This CDR3 contains 14 residues. CDR1 is MGHRA and CDR2 is YSYEKL in the germline V gene. The CDR3 loop is CASSQGDRGYEQYF.

This chain connects TRBV29-1 to TRBJ1-1; lacking DNA, the TRBD1 call made by TCRdb goes unchecked. Germline assignment: CDR1 SQVTM and CDR2 ANQGSEA. This CDR3 contains 14 residues. The CDR3 spells CSVEGTRGEGEAFF.

The V and J genes are TRBV9 and TRBJ1-2; the TCRdb D gene call, TRBD1, has no DNA to confirm it. From germline, CDR1 is SGDLS and CDR2 YYNGEE. This CDR3 region has 15 residues. The CDR3 is CASSGRDREDYGYTF.

The V gene is TRBV11-2, the J gene TRBJ2-1; TCRdb designates TRBD1, a call that cannot be tested without DNA. The V gene's germline CDR1 is SGHAT and CDR2 FQNNGV. The CDR3 extends over 14 amino acids. CDR3 region: CASSHVSGDVEQFF. Using reference TRBV11-2 and TRBJ2-1 for the parts outside the CDR3, the full variable domain is EAGVAQSPRYKIIEKRQSVAFWCNPISGHATLYWYQQILGQGPKLLIQFQNNGVVDDSQLPKDRFSAERLKGVDSTLKIQPAKLEDSAVYLCASSHVSGDVEQFFGPGTRLTVL.

The chain recombines TRBV12-3 or TRBV12-4 with TRBJ2-5; the D call of TRBD1 rests on TCRdb alone, since no DNA is present to check it. The CDR3 length is 13 residues. This CDR3 is CASSPCLQETQYF.

The V call is TRBV7-2, the J call TRBJ1-2. This CDR3 region has 13 residues. Germline lookup yields CDR1 SGHTA and CDR2 FQGNSA. The CDR3 sequence: CASIGVGFAGYTF.

The chain uses TRBV2 and TRBJ2-3; lacking DNA, the TRBD2 call made by TCRdb goes unchecked. The CDR3 extends over 17 amino acids. Germline V gene lookup returns CDR1 SNHLY and CDR2 FYNNEI. CDR3: CASSDPTSGTSVDTQYF.

The V call is TRBV7-9, the J call TRBJ2-7; TCRdb reports TRBD1, a call that lacks DNA to check it against. The CDR3 is 12 residues long. In germline, CDR1 is SEHNR, CDR2 FQNEAQ (reference sequence). CDR3 sequence reads: CASSPLGSEQYF.

The rearrangement uses TRBV29-1 and TRBJ2-5; TCRdb outputs TRBD2, but without DNA this stays unchecked. CDR3 size: 13 residues. CDR1 SQVTM and CDR2 ANQGSEA come from the germline V gene. Here the CDR3 reads CSVVASGQETQYF.

CDR3 region: CASSLYDRVQPYEQYF. V usage is TRBV12-3 or TRBV12-4 and J usage is TRBJ2-7; TCRdb's D call, TRBD1, is unchecked because there is no DNA. The length of the CDR3 is 16 residues.

The chain joins TRBV28 to TRBJ1-2; as DNA is missing, the TRBD1 call by TCRdb cannot be tested. Germline-derived CDR1 and CDR2 are MDHEN and SYDVKM. The CDR3 covers 15 residues. Here the CDR3 reads CASSLTQGARGGYTF.